The present TCR beta chain was sequenced within a study of beta chain features in type 1 diabetes (dated by TCRdb to the late 2010s). Background for the entire study: Patients and healthy donors did not differ in mean age, gender distribution, total cell number or subset yield. Across all samples, almost 110 million sorted cells were examined, and cell number per subset correlated strongly with RNA yield. In the study, recently diagnosed type 1 diabetes patients and matched healthy donors were compared on the TCRB repertoires of their sorted circulating CD4+ T cell subsets. Whereas all 30 or so donors provided naive and central memory subsets, regulatory and stem cell-like memory subsets were isolated from just 8 patients and about 8 healthy donors.

Trimming leaves V shorter by 2 bases and J shorter by 5 bases, with the junction holding 8 bases beyond the gene matches. CDR1 and CDR2 are drawn from the germline V gene: SGHRS, YFSETQ. The CDR3 numbers 16 residues from cysteine through phenylalanine. CDR3 DNA only is kept here, 48 bases in frame from base 1. This clone was seen more than once but under ten times. What this receptor recognizes is not known. No much larger clonotype is one base removed from it; base qualities were not supplied. Results and caveats for the whole study, not just this receptor: Sequencing cDNA rather than genomic DNA could over-represent highly expressing activated cells, although activation and CD3 levels did not differ between groups. Naive, central memory and regulatory TCRB repertoires appeared more similar among patients than among healthy donors. PCR may preferentially amplify shorter templates, but because patient and control samples were amplified and corrected together, any resulting skew would affect both groups equally. At VDJ recombination sites, patients with type 1 diabetes made fewer insertions and deleted more nucleotides, a pattern implying thymic rearrangement abnormalities. A moderate but significant shortening of TCRB CDR3 length was observed in type 1 diabetes patients in all four CD4+ subsets. Only small numbers of individuals were included in the HLA sub-analyses, which left unresolved whether HLA type had any influence on TCRB rearrangement.

From each donor, a single peripheral blood sample of 95 to 150 mL on average was drawn into heparinised tubes. Using a panel that included CD45RO, CCR7, CD25, CD127, CD95 and CD27, naive, central memory, regulatory and stem cell-like memory CD4+ T cells were sorted on a BD FACSAria II. All sorted populations exceeded 95% purity. PBMCs were separated immediately by Lymphoprep density gradient centrifugation and were stained directly, without being cultured. So that batch effects would be minimized, each experiment stained and sorted samples in pairs, pairing one healthy donor with one patient. The entire amount of isolated RNA was reverse transcribed using the High Capacity cDNA Reverse Transcription Kit, so the sequenced TCRB transcripts were expressed ones. Deep immunoSEQ sequencing was applied to naive, central memory and regulatory T cell samples, giving an average of about 3.8 million total reads per sample. Sorted cells were lysed in RLT buffer, and RNA was extracted using DNase-treated RNeasy Micro or Mini kits according to cell number. Each cell subset was processed separately to prevent cross-contamination, with patient and healthy donor samples processed together. The immunoSEQ multiplex PCR was used to amplify TCRB sequences from cDNA, generating 87-bp fragments that spanned the CDR3 region. Sequencing of the amplicons was performed on the Illumina HiSeq platform. On the study's bioinformatics: PCR bias was corrected computationally using synthetic template baselines, and reads within Hamming distance 2 were collapsed, with unmergeable singletons discarded. Reads were aligned to IMGT to assign V, D and J genes, CDR3 length, and insertions or deletions at six rearrangement sites. Within each subset, clonotype counts were normalized to the number of sorted cells before true diversity and Gini coefficients were calculated with the tcR R package. Repertoire sharing was quantified using the overlap coefficient calculated on TCRB nucleotide sequences. The table was pulled from immuneACCESS by TCRdb, which kept in-frame rearrangements only. Such tables lose some clones; where checked, under half of the loss comes from unresolved V genes, and the rest has no known cause. The DNA was the basis for D and trimming; V, J and clone size are from that table. This sample is represented by some 350,000 clones; roughly 9.8% of them were singletons. The ten biggest clones cover about 0.6% of the sample.

This clonotype originated in a young man with type 1 diabetes. Recombination joined TRBV5-1 with TRBJ2-5, with TRBD2 identical over 11 junction bases. Specimen: central memory CD4+ T cells from blood. The CDR3 is CASSFGLAGLGETQYF. In nucleotides, the sequence is TGCGCCAGCAGCTTTGGACTAGCGGGCTTGGGGGAGACCCAGTACTTC.